This T cell receptor beta chain was captured by sequencing in a study of cytomegalovirus exposure and HLA in healthy donors. V lost 0 bases and J lost 4; bases outside the gene matches: 5. CDR3 length equals 15 residues. The germline V gene encodes CDR1 SGHRS and CDR2 YFSETQ. There are a few counts of this clone. PCR primers comprised 60 Vbeta and 13 Jbeta primers. TCRdb's copy holds only in-frame clones and misses some; the assay was immunoSEQ multiplex PCR. This sample carries 200,000 to 300,000 clones, approximately 78% of them seen once, and the ten largest clones take approximately 0.47%. This chain links TRBV5-1 with TRBJ2-3; TRBD2 aligns across 7 bases. This TCR was recovered from a boy between 10 and 17 years old in good health and CMV-seronegative. The sequencing input was PBMCs. CDR3 sequence: CASSLGGGRADTQYF. The CDR3 DNA follows: TGCGCCAGCAGCTTGGGAGGCGGGAGAGCAGATACGCAGTATTTT.